What follows describes a single TCR beta chain. At one boundary the junction diverges from the germline segment, which might be a read error. Original processing methods: Researchers report that nucleated cell counts were estimated from reference gene primer amplification. Some clones are missing from TCRdb's copy, which holds only in-frame ones; the method was immunoSEQ multiplex PCR. That table is the source of V, J and clone size, and D and trimming were worked out from the DNA. The sample carries about 48,000 clones, approximately 80% recorded once. The sample is drawn from a study of blood T cell repertoires in COVID-19. CDR3 length: 15 amino acids. From germline, CDR1 is SGHTA and CDR2 FQGTGA.

The chain combines TRBV7-3 with TRBJ2-1, with TRBD2 matching 9 bases. The sequenced material came from peripheral blood. The source is a human donor with active or convalescent COVID-19. The donor label of this sample is uncertain. The CDR3 DNA follows: TGTGCCAGCAGCCTAACTAGCGGGCCGTACAATGAGCAGTTCTTC. It translates to CASSLTSGPYNEQFF.